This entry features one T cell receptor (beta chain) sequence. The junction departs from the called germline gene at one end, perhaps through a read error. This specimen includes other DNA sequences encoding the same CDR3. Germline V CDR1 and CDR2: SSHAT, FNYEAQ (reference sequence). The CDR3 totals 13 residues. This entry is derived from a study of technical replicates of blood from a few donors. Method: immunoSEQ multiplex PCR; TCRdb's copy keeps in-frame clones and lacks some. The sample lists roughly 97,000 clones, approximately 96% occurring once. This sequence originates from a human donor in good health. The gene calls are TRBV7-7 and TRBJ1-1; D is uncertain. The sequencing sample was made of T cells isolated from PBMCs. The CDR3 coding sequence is TGTGCTAGCAGCTTGGCCGGGGACACTGAAGCTTTCTTT. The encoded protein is CASSLAGDTEAFF. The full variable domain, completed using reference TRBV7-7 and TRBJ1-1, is GAGVSQSPRYKVTKRGQDVTLRCDPISSHATLYWYQQALGQGPEFLTYFNYEAQPDKSGLPSDRFSAERPEGSISTLTIQRTEQRDSAMYRCASSLAGDTEAFFGQGTRLTVV.